Each of the 11 T cell receptor beta chains below was sequenced from the same sample in a study of control samples from healthy donors and cancer patients. Clones were sequenced by immunoSEQ multiplex PCR, and TCRdb holds only the in-frame ones, with some missing. The sample records roughly 98,000 clones, around 80% being singletons. What was sequenced was blood. These receptors originate from a woman aged 55 to 70 in good health.

This chain connects TRBV2 to TRBJ2-5, with unresolved D. The CDR3 runs to 12 residues. Germline V gene sequence: CDR1 SNHLY, CDR2 FYNNEI. Trimming pared 7 bases from V and 2 bases from J, leaving 8 bases between. The CDR3 DNA reads as TGTGCCAGCACCGCAGAACAAGAGACCCAGTACTTC. Translated: CASTAEQETQYF.

The rearrangement links TRBV27 to TRBJ2-1, with a tentative D call TRBD1 (6 bases). There are 14 residues in the CDR3. V lost 7 bases and J lost 4, with 14 bases in between. The germline V gene has CDR1 MNHEY and CDR2 SMNVEV (reference sequence). The CDR3 spells CASNRGSPYNEQFF. For the CDR3, the DNA is TGTGCCAGCAATAGGGGGTCCCCTTACAATGAGCAGTTCTTC.

The V gene is TRBV24-1, the J gene TRBJ2-1; 8 positions match TRBD2. The CDR3 has 15 residues. The junction had 7 bases not matched to a gene; V was cut back by 8 bases and J by 2 bases. Germline-derived CDR1 and CDR2 are KGHDR and SFDVKD. The CDR3 coding sequence is TGTGCCACCAAATCGAGCGGGAGTCCCTACAATGAGCAGTTCTTC. The encoded protein is CATKSSGSPYNEQFF.

This clone has more than one count but fewer than ten. The chain is built from TRBV5-4 and TRBJ2-7, with TRBD1 matching over 9 bases. The germline gives CDR1 SGHNT, CDR2 YYREEE (reference sequence). The CDR3 consists of 16 residues. The V and J ends lost 3 bases and 1 base, in that order; junction bases with no gene match: 8. The CDR3 reads CASSSITGTGSYEQYF. In DNA form, the CDR3 reads TGTGCCAGCAGCTCCATCACCGGGACAGGGTCCTACGAGCAGTACTTC.

The CDR3 nucleotides are TGTGCCATCAGTCTAGACGATGAGCAGTTCTTC. Translation: CAISLDDEQFF. V gene TRBV10-3 combines with J gene TRBJ2-1; D is uncertain. CDR1 is ENHRY, CDR2 SYGVKD, per germline. Trimming pared 5 bases from V and 8 bases from J, leaving 7 bases between. The CDR3 contains 11 residues.

This clone has only one observation. The chain uses TRBV7-2 and TRBJ1-1; possible D gene TRBD1, 6 bases. V was pared by 4 bases and J by 4 bases, with 13 bases between. Germline CDR1 is SGHTA and CDR2 is FQGNSA. The CDR3 is 14 amino acids. As DNA, the CDR3 is TGTGCCAGCAGCTATTCCTCGACAGGCACTGAAGCTTTCTTT. This gives the protein CASSYSSTGTEAFF.

This clone is a singleton in its sample. The chain combines TRBV19 with TRBJ1-1; D not certain. CDR3 length: 14 amino acids. The V end lost 3 bases, the J end lost 0 bases, and 8 bases lay between the germline ends. The germline gives CDR1 LNHDA, CDR2 SQIVND (reference sequence). The CDR3 DNA sequence: TGTGCCAGTAGTATCTGGGGTTTGAACACTGAAGCTTTCTTT. Translating gives CASSIWGLNTEAFF.

This clone has only a few counts. The chain couples TRBV29-1 to TRBJ1-5, with D possibly being TRBD1 (5 bases). Germline CDR1 SQVTM, CDR2 ANQGSEA. V gave up 5 bases and J gave up 7 bases, with 15 bases separating them. CDR3 length: 13 residues. For the CDR3, the DNA is TGCAGCGTTCGGTCGGGGGAAAACCAGCCCCAGCATTTT. Translated: CSVRSGENQPQHF.

This chain uses TRBV2 with TRBJ1-1; D remains ambiguous. From germline, CDR1 is SNHLY and CDR2 FYNNEI. The V end was cut by 8 bases, the J end by 10 bases, with 14 bases between. The length of the CDR3 is 11 residues. In DNA, the CDR3 is TGTGCCAGCGCAGCATTGGTAGGAGCTTTCTTT. Translation: CASAALVGAFF.

The rearrangement uses TRBV5-8 and TRBJ2-1; 15 bases are a match to TRBD2. This CDR3 has 18 amino acids. Trimming removed 4 bases from V and 0 bases from J; junction bases left unmatched: 5. Germline values: CDR1 SGHTS, CDR2 YDEGEE. The DNA for the CDR3 is TGTGCCAGCAGCGCGGGACTAGCGGGGGGCCGCTCCTACAATGAGCAGTTCTTC. Its translation: CASSAGLAGGRSYNEQFF. The whole variable domain, filled in from reference TRBV5-8 and TRBJ2-1, reads EAGVTQSPTHLIKTRGQQATLRCSPISGHTSVYWYQQALGLGLQFLLWYDEGEERNRGNFPPRFSGRQFPNYSSELNVNALELEDSALYLCASSAGLAGGRSYNEQFFGPGTRLTVL.

This chain uses TRBV11-3 with TRBJ2-7; D gene ambiguous. Trimming removed 4 bases at V and 0 bases at J, with 7 bases between. From germline, CDR1 is SGHNT and CDR2 YENEEA. The CDR3 has 13 residues. The CDR3 here is CASSWEDSYEQYF. CDR3 DNA sequence: TGTGCCAGCAGCTGGGAAGACTCCTACGAGCAGTACTTC.